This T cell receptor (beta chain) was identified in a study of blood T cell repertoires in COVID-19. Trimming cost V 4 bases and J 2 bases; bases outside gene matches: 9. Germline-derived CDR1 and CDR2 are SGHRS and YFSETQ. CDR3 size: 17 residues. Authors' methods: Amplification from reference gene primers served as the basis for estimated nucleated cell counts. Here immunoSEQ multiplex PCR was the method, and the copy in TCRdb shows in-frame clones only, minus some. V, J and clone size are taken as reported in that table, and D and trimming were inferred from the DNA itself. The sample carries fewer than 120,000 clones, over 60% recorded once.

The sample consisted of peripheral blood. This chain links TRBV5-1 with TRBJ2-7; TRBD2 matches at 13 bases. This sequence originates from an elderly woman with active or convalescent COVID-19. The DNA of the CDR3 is TGCGCCAGCAGCCCCTGGAGGGGACTAGCGGGGCCCTACGAGCAGTACTTC. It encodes CASSPWRGLAGPYEQYF.